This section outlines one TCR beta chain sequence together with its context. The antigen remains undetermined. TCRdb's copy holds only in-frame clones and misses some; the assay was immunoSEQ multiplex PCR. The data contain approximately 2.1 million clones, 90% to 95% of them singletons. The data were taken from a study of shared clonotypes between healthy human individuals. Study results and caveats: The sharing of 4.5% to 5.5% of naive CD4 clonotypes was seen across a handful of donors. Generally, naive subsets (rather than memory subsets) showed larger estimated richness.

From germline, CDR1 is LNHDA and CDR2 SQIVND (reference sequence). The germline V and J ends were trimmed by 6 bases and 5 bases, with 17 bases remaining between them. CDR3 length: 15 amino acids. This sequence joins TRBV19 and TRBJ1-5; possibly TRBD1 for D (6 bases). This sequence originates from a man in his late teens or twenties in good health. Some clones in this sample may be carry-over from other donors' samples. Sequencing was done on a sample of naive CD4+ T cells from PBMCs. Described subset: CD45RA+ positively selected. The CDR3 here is CASRPPGQSYQPQHF. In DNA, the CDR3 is TGTGCCAGTAGACCCCCTGGACAGTCCTATCAGCCCCAGCATTTT. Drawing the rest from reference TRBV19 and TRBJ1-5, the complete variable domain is DGGITQSPKYLFRKEGQNVTLSCEQNLNHDAMYWYRQDPGQGLRLIYYSQIVNDFQKGDIAEGYSVSREKKESFPLTVTSAQKNPTAFYLCASRPPGQSYQPQHFGDGTRLSIL.